One and the same sample provided the 19 T cell receptor beta chains below, sequenced in a study of T cell responses to AZD1222 COVID-19 vaccine. Here immunoSEQ multiplex PCR was the method, and the copy in TCRdb shows in-frame clones only, minus some. The profile shows some 86,000 clones, roughly 90% of them singletons. The sequences come from peripheral blood, collected 28 days after the second AZD1222 dose. Receptors originate from an adult who received the AZD1222 COVID-19 vaccine.

CDR3 amino acids: CASSTFSGYTF. CDR3 sequence (DNA): TGTGCCAGTAGCACCTTTTCCGGCTACACCTTC. The chain is built from TRBV19 and TRBJ1-2; no clear D gene. The CDR3 length is 11 residues. The germline V gene has CDR1 LNHDA and CDR2 SQIVND (reference sequence). V was clipped by 6 bases and J by 8 bases, with 10 bases between them.

The V call is TRBV7-2, the J call TRBJ2-7; 7 bases agree with TRBD2. The V gene's germline CDR1 is SGHTA and CDR2 FQGNSA. V trimming: 5 bases; J trimming: 2 bases; junction bases outside the gene matches: 12. This CDR3 has 16 residues. For the CDR3, the DNA is TGTGCCAGCAGCACCGGGTGGGGCGGGGGAACCTACGAGCAGTACTTC. Protein: CASSTGWGGGTYEQYF.

This clone is categorized as medium-sized (0.01 to 0.1%). This chain uses TRBV7-8 with TRBJ2-7; the D gene is possibly TRBD1 (6 bases). The CDR3 is made up of 14 amino acids. Germline lookup yields CDR1 SGHVS and CDR2 FQNEAQ. The V and J ends lost 1 base and 6 bases respectively, with 13 bases between them. The CDR3 nucleotides are TGTGCCAGCAGCTTAGAGGGGGAGAGCCGCGAGCAGTACTTC. Residues: CASSLEGESREQYF.

The V call is TRBV7-2, the J call TRBJ1-1, with D possibly TRBD1 on 6 matching bases. This CDR3 region has 13 residues. CDR1 SGHTA and CDR2 FQGNSA come from the germline V gene. The V end was cut by 3 bases, the J end by 4 bases, with 9 bases between. DNA of the CDR3: TGTGCCAGCAGCTTTACAGGGAGCACTGAAGCTTTCTTT. Its protein product is CASSFTGSTEAFF.

This chain's CDR3 is CASSLGVVGEAFF. The CDR3 DNA follows: TGTGCCAGCAGCTTAGGGGTGGTGGGTGAAGCTTTCTTT. J is TRBJ1-1 and V is TRBV7-8; D unclear. The CDR3 totals 13 residues. From germline, CDR1 is SGHVS and CDR2 FQNEAQ. V lost 1 base to trimming and J lost 7 bases, with 10 bases between them.

The chain carries TRBV4-1 and TRBJ1-1; TRBD1 matches 7 bases. The junction had 5 bases not matched to a gene; V was cut back by 3 bases and J by 4 bases. Per the germline V gene, CDR1 is MGHRA and CDR2 is YSYEKL. There are 14 residues in the CDR3. The CDR3 spells CASSQQTGPTEAFF. The CDR3 DNA reads TGCGCCAGCAGCCAGCAGACAGGGCCCACTGAAGCTTTCTTT.

The J gene is TRBJ1-1, the V gene TRBV9; D remains ambiguous. The CDR3 has 14 amino acids. The V gene lost 2 bases and the J gene lost 0 bases, with 8 bases spanning the gap. Per germline, CDR1 SGDLS and CDR2 YYNGEE. The CDR3 here is CASSVAPLNTEAFF. CDR3 sequence (DNA): TGTGCCAGCAGCGTCGCCCCGCTGAACACTGAAGCTTTCTTT.

The J gene is TRBJ2-1, the V gene TRBV27; 10 nucleotides align to TRBD2. J lost 2 bases, V lost 7 bases, and 5 bases had no gene match. CDR3 size: 15 residues. Germline V gene lookup returns CDR1 MNHEY and CDR2 SMNVEV (reference sequence). The CDR3 DNA reads TGTGCCAGCACCCAGCGGGAGGGCCCCTACAATGAGCAGTTCTTC. As protein: CASTQREGPYNEQFF.

The V gene is TRBV7-2, the J gene TRBJ2-1; 7 bases are a match to TRBD2. CDR1 is SGHTA, CDR2 FQGNSA, per germline. The CDR3 has 14 residues. Losses at the gene ends were 0 bases for V and 4 bases for J; bases not matched to a gene: 0. The CDR3 bases are TGTGCCAGCAGCTTAGCGGGAGGGTACAATGAGCAGTTCTTC. The encoded protein is CASSLAGGYNEQFF.

The V call is TRBV3-1 (or the pseudogene TRBV3-2), the J call TRBJ2-7; 8 bases fit TRBD1. Germline values: CDR1 LGHDT, CDR2 YNNKEL (reference sequence). V was pared by 10 bases and J by 6 bases, with 17 bases of the junction left unmatched. This CDR3 region has 15 residues. The CDR3 DNA reads as TGTGCCATCCCGCTGGCGGGACAGGTCAAAGCCGAGCAGTACTTC. This translates into CAIPLAGQVKAEQYF.

The chain is built from TRBV7-2 and TRBJ1-5, with TRBD1 identical over 7 bases. The CDR3 has 13 amino acids. Germline V gene sequence: CDR1 SGHTA, CDR2 FQGNSA. The CDR3 region has the DNA TGTGCAGAGACGGGACAGACGGGTCAGCCCCAGCATTTT. This translates into CAETGQTGQPQHF.

The V call is TRBV14, the J call TRBJ2-3; TRBD2 agrees at 14 bases. This CDR3 spans 21 amino acids. Losses at the gene ends were 3 bases for V and 5 bases for J; bases not matched to a gene: 19. The germline V gene encodes CDR1 SGHDN and CDR2 FVKESK. CDR3 DNA sequence: TGTGCCAGCAGCCATACCCCGGGAGGGACTAGCGGGAGTAATAGGAGAGATACGCAGTATTTT. This codes for CASSHTPGGTSGSNRRDTQYF.

This clone was observed a few times. The chain uses TRBV1 and TRBJ2-3; whether TRBD2, the table's D call, matches the DNA was not checked. TRBV1 is tagged as a pseudogene. The CDR3 runs to 18 residues. CDR3 residues: CTSSQDPRLAGEQDTQYF. CDR3 sequence (DNA): TGCACCAGCAGCCAAGATCCCCGACTAGCGGGAGAGCAAGATACGCAGTATTTT.

This sequence joins TRBV5-4 and TRBJ2-2, with D hard to call. With 4 bases removed from V and 6 bases from J, the gap between germline ends came to 13 bases. The CDR3 covers 14 residues. Germline CDR1 and CDR2: SGHNT and YYREEE (reference sequence). The CDR3 loop reads CASSRNQFPGELFF. The CDR3 region has the DNA TGTGCCAGCAGCCGAAATCAGTTTCCCGGGGAGCTGTTTTTT.

V usage is TRBV19 and J usage is TRBJ2-1, with no clear D. The CDR3 has 17 amino acids. The ends were cut back, 3 bases at V and 1 base at J, with 16 bases in the middle. CDR1 is LNHDA, CDR2 SQIVND, per germline (reference sequence). The CDR3 reads CASSIASLYGSYNEQFF. In DNA, the CDR3 is TGTGCCAGTAGTATTGCATCCCTATATGGTTCCTACAATGAGCAGTTCTTC. The full variable domain, in which reference TRBV19 and TRBJ2-1 provide the parts outside the CDR3, is DGGITQSPKYLFRKEGQNVTLSCEQNLNHDAMYWYRQDPGQGLRLIYYSQIVNDFQKGDIAEGYSVSREKKESFPLTVTSAQKNPTAFYLCASSIASLYGSYNEQFFGPGTRLTVL.

This rearrangement joins TRBV25-1 to TRBJ2-5; D call uncertain. The CDR3 has 15 amino acids. The V and J ends lost 1 base and 5 bases respectively, with 14 bases between them. Germline lookup yields CDR1 MGHDK and CDR2 SYGVNS. CDR3 residues: CASSEWLGLTETQYF. The CDR3 DNA follows: TGTGCCAGCAGTGAATGGCTAGGCCTTACGGAGACCCAGTACTTC.

For this clone: A read error may account for a junction end that differs from germline. This chain links TRBV29-1 with TRBJ2-7, with 8 bases that match TRBD2. Germline V gene data show CDR1 as SQVTM and CDR2 as ANQGSEA. The CDR3 has 15 residues. CDR3 nucleotides: TGCAGCGTCGGTTCAGCGGGGGTCACCTCCTACGGGCAGTACTTC. Translation: CSVGSAGVTSYGQYF.

V and J are TRBV24-1 and TRBJ1-4; D is unresolved. Germline V lookup: CDR1 KGHDR, CDR2 SFDVKD. V dropped 0 bases and J dropped 7 bases, with 11 bases sitting between them. The CDR3 has 15 amino acids. The CDR3 region is CATSDLRPPGEKLFF. CDR3 nucleotides: TGTGCCACCAGTGATTTGCGCCCCCCGGGTGAAAAACTGTTTTTT.

The chain combines TRBV18 with TRBJ2-3, with 12 bases identical to TRBD2. Germline values: CDR1 KGHSH, CDR2 LQKENI. Trimming took 4 bases from V and 6 from J; bases not matched to a gene: 8. This CDR3 is built from 16 residues. CDR3 DNA: TGTGCCAGCTCACTTACCCTAGCGGGAGGGCCCGATACGCAGTATTTT. It encodes CASSLTLAGGPDTQYF.